A single sample is the source of the 10 T cell receptor beta chains below, sequenced in a study of blood T cell repertoires in COVID-19. The repertoire was sequenced with immunoSEQ multiplex PCR; TCRdb's copy has only in-frame clones and lacks some. The data hold about 99,000 clones, with 80% to 90% observed a single time. Material for sequencing was peripheral blood. The receptor source for this set is a human donor in a cohort sampled during active COVID-19.

This chain uses TRBV9 with TRBJ2-1, with 10 bases that match TRBD2. Trimming cost V 4 bases and J 9 bases; bases outside gene matches: 10. CDR3 length: 15 residues. CDR1 is SGDLS and CDR2 is YYNGEE in the germline V gene. CDR3 in amino acids: CASSPHLSGGIEQFF. CDR3 sequence (DNA): TGTGCCAGCAGCCCGCATCTTAGCGGGGGGATTGAGCAGTTCTTC.

This clone was recorded once. The chain recombines TRBV28 with TRBJ2-5; TRBD2 agrees at 11 bases. Germline V lookup: CDR1 MDHEN, CDR2 SYDVKM. With 7 bases clipped from V and 4 bases from J, the junction kept 8 bases outside the gene matches. The CDR3 totals 15 residues. The CDR3 nucleotides read TGTGCCAGCAAACATGCCGGGACTAGCGGAGAGACCCAGTACTTC. It encodes CASKHAGTSGETQYF.

The chain has TRBV27 and TRBJ2-5; TRBD1 matches at 12 bases. Germline CDR1 reads MNHEY; CDR2 reads SMNVEV (reference sequence). Trimming removed 8 bases from V and 6 bases from J; junction bases left unmatched: 7. The length of the CDR3 is 14 residues. The CDR3 spells CASGGTGGVQTQYF. In nucleotides, the CDR3 is TGTGCCAGCGGCGGGACAGGGGGCGTACAGACCCAGTACTTC.

V is TRBV20-1 and J is TRBJ2-1; unclear D gene. The CDR3 is 11 residues long. V lost 1 base and J lost 10, with 8 bases in between. Germline values: CDR1 DFQATT, CDR2 SNEGSKA (reference sequence). The CDR3 DNA follows: TGCAGTGCTAGAGTTCTTCGGGAGCAGTTCTTC. It encodes CSARVLREQFF.

The chain couples TRBV18 to TRBJ2-7, with TRBD1 identical over 8 bases. This CDR3 comprises 14 residues. CDR1 is KGHSH and CDR2 is LQKENI in the germline V gene. The J segment lost 3 bases and the V segment lost 3 bases, leaving 4 bases of the junction unmatched. CDR3: CASSPGQVFYEQYF. CDR3 coding DNA: TGTGCCAGCTCACCGGGACAGGTGTTCTACGAGCAGTACTTC.

The J gene is TRBJ2-1, the V gene TRBV11-3; D may be TRBD1 (6 bases). Germline CDR1 reads SGHNT; CDR2 reads YENEEA. This CDR3 has 15 residues. With 5 bases removed from V and 10 bases from J, the gap between germline ends came to 21 bases. CDR3 nucleotides: TGTGCCAGCAGCGGATCTCTAAGGGGGAGAGGGGAGCAGTTCTTC. Translated: CASSGSLRGRGEQFF.

The rearrangement uses TRBV5-1 and TRBJ2-3; tentatively, D is TRBD2 (6 bases). V was shortened by 5 bases and J by 0 bases, with 28 bases between the two germline ends. CDR3 length: 20 amino acids. The germline V gene has CDR1 SGHRS and CDR2 YFSETQ. CDR3 bases: TGCGCCAGCAGTCCCCGGAGGGAGCGATTCAACCCTATTAGCACAGATACGCAGTATTTT. Protein sequence: CASSPRRERFNPISTDTQYF.

The CDR3 sequence is CASSQGTRSYGYTF. CDR3 DNA sequence: TGCGCCAGCAGCCAAGGGACTCGAAGCTATGGCTACACCTTC. The chain is built from TRBV4-3 and TRBJ1-2, with no clear D. From germline, CDR1 is LGHNA and CDR2 YSLEER. Deletions cut 1 base from V and 4 bases from J, with 10 bases between. This CDR3 comprises 14 residues.

The genes are TRBV24-1 and TRBJ2-3; TRBD1 agrees at 7 bases. V dropped 7 bases and J dropped 4; count of bases not matched to a gene: 16. In germline, CDR1 is KGHDR, CDR2 SFDVKD. CDR3 length equals 17 residues. CDR3 sequence reads: CATSDSGTDGIADTQYF. The DNA for the CDR3 is TGTGCCACCAGCGACTCCGGGACAGATGGAATAGCAGATACGCAGTATTTT.

The chain uses TRBV7-8 and TRBJ2-5, with a weak D call TRBD1 (6 bases). CDR3 length: 15 residues. Between the trimmed V and J ends, which lost 7 bases and 4 bases, there was a span of 19 bases. Germline V lookup: CDR1 SGHVS, CDR2 FQNEAQ. The CDR3 DNA reads as TGTGCCAGCACGCCCAAGGGGGAGAGGCGAGAGACCCAGTACTTC. Protein product: CASTPKGERRETQYF.